These 22 T cell receptor beta chains originate from one sample sequenced in a study of Ad26.COV2.S vaccination and SARS-CoV-2 variants. Some clones are missing from TCRdb's copy, which holds only in-frame ones; the method was immunoSEQ multiplex PCR. The table shows around 400,000 clones, with around 90% occurring only once. Indicated treatment: 15 to 20 received Ad26.COV2.S at low or high dose, single or two shots; a few received placebo; per-sample allocation not given. Following the first vaccine or placebo injection, samples were taken on day 63. The input for sequencing was peripheral blood, taken in a trial of Ad26.COV2.S vaccine versus placebo. Every receptor here comes from a person aged 18-60 years who received the Ad26.COV2.S COVID-19 vaccine or a placebo.

The chain joins TRBV5-1 to TRBJ2-7; 11 nucleotides agree with TRBD2. The CDR3 has 16 residues. Per the germline V gene, CDR1 is SGHRS and CDR2 is YFSETQ. V shed 2 bases and J 4 bases; nucleotides not matched to a gene: 8. CDR3 DNA: TGCGCCAGCAGCTTCGGGGGGACTAGCGGCCAATACGAGCAGTACTTC. It yields the protein CASSFGGTSGQYEQYF. The full variable domain, with the rest looked up from reference TRBV5-1 and TRBJ2-7, is KAGVTQTPRYLIKTRGQQVTLSCSPISGHRSVSWYQQTPGQGLQFLFEYFSETQRNKGNFPGRFSGRQFSNSRSEMNVSTLELGDSALYLCASSFGGTSGQYEQYFGPGTRLTVT.

As to this clone: Additional DNA sequences in this sample encode the identical CDR3. The chain recombines TRBV5-4 with TRBJ2-7; tentatively, D is TRBD1 (6 bases). Trimming pared 0 bases from V and 3 bases from J, leaving 10 bases between. CDR1 SGHNT and CDR2 YYREEE come from the germline V gene (reference sequence). The CDR3 contains 14 residues. Here the CDR3 reads CASSLAGTSYEQYF. The DNA of the CDR3 is TGTGCCAGCAGCTTGGCAGGGACAAGCTACGAGCAGTACTTC.

With regard to this clone: At one end the junction does not follow the germline gene, possibly because of a read error. This chain links TRBV11-2 with TRBJ1-4, with D hard to call. Per germline, CDR1 SGHAT and CDR2 FQNNGV. The CDR3 runs to 17 residues. CDR3 loop: CASSLDINSLQPEKLFF. The DNA of the CDR3 is TGTGCCAGCAGTTTAGATATTAACAGCCTACAGCCCGAAAAACTGTTTTTT.

V gene TRBV5-1 combines with J gene TRBJ1-1, with 11 nucleotides matching TRBD1. V lost 0 bases to trimming and J lost 1 base; unmatched junction nucleotides: 14. Germline V lookup: CDR1 SGHRS, CDR2 YFSETQ. CDR3 size: 20 residues. For the CDR3, the DNA is TGCGCCAGCAGCTTGGTGTGGGGGCCGGGACAGGGGGACCAGAACACTGAAGCTTTCTTT. This gives the protein CASSLVWGPGQGDQNTEAFF.

In the case of this clone: The junction does not match germline at one end; this may be a read error. The chain carries TRBV5-6 and TRBJ2-7; a possible D gene is TRBD1 (6 bases). The CDR3 extends over 11 amino acids. CDR1 and CDR2 from the germline V gene are SGHDT and YYEEEE. CDR3 region: CASSSSQGPSF. CDR3 sequence (DNA): TGTGCCAGCAGCTCGTCGCAGGGGCCCTCCTTC.

This rearrangement joins TRBV5-1 to TRBJ2-1; the D gene is possibly TRBD2 (5 bases). The germline V gene has CDR1 SGHRS and CDR2 YFSETQ. V lost 2 bases, J lost 0 bases, and 9 bases lay in between. This CDR3 region has 15 residues. The DNA for the CDR3 is TGCGCCAGCAGCTTTTTAGCGAGCTCCTACAATGAGCAGTTCTTC. Translating gives CASSFLASSYNEQFF.

CDR3 bases: TGTGCCAGCAGCCTAGCGGGGGGATACAATGAGCAGTTCTTC. Translated, it gives CASSLAGGYNEQFF. The chain recombines TRBV27 with TRBJ2-1; 11 bases agree with TRBD2. V shed 6 bases, J shed 4 bases, and the junction held 2 bases outside the gene matches. Germline V gene sequence: CDR1 MNHEY, CDR2 SMNVEV (reference sequence). This CDR3 has 14 amino acids.

This clone showed up just once. The rearrangement links TRBV19 to TRBJ2-7; tentative D call: TRBD1 (5 bases). Germline CDR1 LNHDA, CDR2 SQIVND (reference sequence). Between the trimmed V and J ends, which lost 6 bases and 3 bases, there was a span of 15 bases. The CDR3 loop spans 14 amino acids. As DNA, the CDR3 is TGTGCCAGTAGCCAGACAGCCATACTCTACGAGCAGTACTTC. Protein: CASSQTAILYEQYF.

The genes are TRBV30 and TRBJ2-7; unclear D gene. This CDR3 is built from 13 residues. V was cut by 3 bases and J by 3 bases, with 12 bases left in between. Germline V gives CDR1 GTSNPN, CDR2 SVGIG (reference sequence). This chain's CDR3 is CAWSDGKFYEQYF. The CDR3 DNA sequence: TGTGCCTGGAGCGACGGCAAATTCTACGAGCAGTACTTC.

The chain joins TRBV3-1 (or the pseudogene TRBV3-2) to TRBJ2-3; TRBD2 aligns across 14 bases. The CDR3 consists of 17 residues. J was trimmed by 6 bases and V by 3 bases; bases with no gene match: 8. From germline, CDR1 is LGHDT and CDR2 YNNKEL (reference sequence). This chain's CDR3 is CASSHLTTSGREDTQYF. The CDR3 DNA reads TGTGCCAGCAGCCACCTGACGACTAGCGGGAGGGAGGATACGCAGTATTTT.

Turning to this clone: The junction departs from germline at one end; a sequencing error may be responsible. The gene calls are TRBV10-3 and TRBJ2-7; D is undetermined. CDR1 is ENHRY and CDR2 is SYGVKD in the germline V gene. The CDR3 runs 13 residues. This CDR3 is CALRSPSSYEQYF. In DNA, the CDR3 is TGTGCCCTCAGGAGTCCCTCTTCCTACGAGCAGTACTTC.

The J gene is TRBJ2-7, the V gene TRBV5-1; D uncertain. CDR1 is SGHRS and CDR2 is YFSETQ in the germline V gene. The CDR3 is made up of 14 amino acids. The germline V and J ends were trimmed by 6 bases and 0 bases, with 13 bases remaining between them. CDR3 in amino acids: CASNLGPGSYEQYF. CDR3 DNA: TGCGCCAGCAACCTTGGTCCTGGCTCCTACGAGCAGTACTTC.

The chain couples TRBV11-1 to TRBJ2-2; 8 bases fit TRBD2. V shed 4 bases and J 4 bases; nucleotides not matched to a gene: 8. Germline CDR1 is SGHAT and CDR2 is FQDESV (reference sequence). The CDR3 has 16 amino acids. CDR3 DNA: TGTGCCAGCAGCTCACCATCGACTAGCGCCACCGGGGAGCTGTTTTTT. This sequence encodes CASSSPSTSATGELFF.

The V and J genes are TRBV10-3 and TRBJ2-3; 9 nucleotides agree with TRBD2. Germline assignment: CDR1 ENHRY and CDR2 SYGVKD. The CDR3 has 16 amino acids. J was trimmed by 5 bases and V by 6 bases; bases with no gene match: 12. Here the CDR3 reads CAIRFGAGGPGDTQYF. The CDR3 coding sequence is TGTGCCATCAGGTTTGGGGCGGGAGGGCCTGGAGATACGCAGTATTTT.

The chain joins TRBV18 to TRBJ2-7; D gene unclear. Germline V gene lookup returns CDR1 KGHSH and CDR2 LQKENI. This CDR3 is 14 amino acids long. V lost 2 bases and J 0 bases, leaving 8 bases between the germline ends. In DNA form, the CDR3 reads TGTGCCAGCTCACCAAGTGAAACCTCCTACGAGCAGTACTTC. This translates into CASSPSETSYEQYF. The full variable domain, completed using reference TRBV18 and TRBJ2-7, is NAGVMQNPRHLVRRRGQEARLRCSPMKGHSHVYWYRQLPEEGLKFMVYLQKENIIDESGMPKERFSAEFPKEGPSILRIQQVVRGDSAAYFCASSPSETSYEQYFGPGTRLTVT.

The chain has TRBV11-2 and TRBJ2-1, with a tentative D call TRBD2 (5 bases). V gave up 8 bases and J gave up 7 bases, with 15 bases separating them. Germline V gene lookup returns CDR1 SGHAT and CDR2 FQNNGV. This CDR3 has 13 residues. This CDR3 is CASFSELRNEQFF. DNA for the CDR3: TGTGCCAGCTTTAGCGAACTCCGTAATGAGCAGTTCTTC.

The rearrangement links TRBV4-3 to TRBJ2-3, with TRBD2 matching over 8 bases. CDR1 LGHNA and CDR2 YSLEER come from the germline V gene. V gave up 3 bases and J gave up 4 bases; unmatched junction bases: 12. The CDR3 is 17 residues long. The CDR3 region is CASSQDATGTRADTQYF. In DNA form, the CDR3 reads TGCGCCAGCAGCCAGGATGCAACCGGGACTAGAGCAGATACGCAGTATTTT.

This chain links TRBV10-1 with TRBJ2-7; D unresolved. The CDR3 is 13 residues long. V was pared by 2 bases and J by 4 bases, with 9 bases between. Looked up from germline, CDR1 is WNHNN and CDR2 is SYGVQD (reference sequence). The DNA of the CDR3 is TGCGCCAGCAGTGAGGGGGTTTGGTACGAGCAGTACTTC. Protein sequence: CASSEGVWYEQYF.

The genes are TRBV6-2 or TRBV6-3 and TRBJ1-5; a possible D gene is TRBD1 (5 bases). This CDR3 spans 17 amino acids. Trimming took 0 bases from V and 2 from J, leaving 14 bases between them. The V gene's germline CDR1 is MNHEY and CDR2 SVGEGT. The CDR3 region is CASSYSILRDGNQPQHF. CDR3 DNA: TGTGCCAGCAGTTACTCGATCCTCAGGGATGGCAATCAGCCCCAGCATTTT.

Here the CDR3 reads CATSRAVFPNNSPLHF. CDR3 coding DNA: TGTGCCACCAGCAGAGCGGTGTTCCCTAACAATTCACCCCTCCACTTT. The chain couples TRBV15 to TRBJ1-6; D gene uncertain. Trimming removed 1 base at V and 7 bases at J, with 14 bases between. The CDR3 loop spans 16 amino acids. The germline V gene has CDR1 LNHNV and CDR2 YYDKDF (reference sequence). Looking up the rest from reference TRBV15 and TRBJ1-6 gives the full variable domain: DAMVIQNPRYQVTQFGKPVTLSCSQTLNHNVMYWYQQKSSQAPKLLFHYYDKDFNNEADTPDNFQSRRPNTSFCFLDIRSPGLGDTAMYLCATSRAVFPNNSPLHFGNGTRLTVT.

For the CDR3, the DNA is TGCAGCGGCGGGGGGGCCGAGGGTAGAACCGGGGAGCTGTTTTTT. Amino acids: CSGGGAEGRTGELFF. The rearrangement joins TRBV29-1 to TRBJ2-2, with 9 bases identical to TRBD2. Germline V CDR1 and CDR2: SQVTM, ANQGSEA. Trimming at V came to 7 bases and at J to 5 bases, leaving 11 bases not matched to a gene. This CDR3 is built from 15 residues.

This clone has more than one count but fewer than ten. This chain joins TRBV30 and TRBJ1-5, with D possibly being TRBD1 (6 bases). Germline V gene sequence: CDR1 GTSNPN, CDR2 SVGIG (reference sequence). V lost 2 bases to trimming and J lost 3 bases, with 11 bases between them. The CDR3 is 14 amino acids. The CDR3 region has the DNA TGTGCCTGGAGTTGGACAGACAACAATCAGCCCCAGCATTTT. Translating it yields CAWSWTDNNQPQHF.